The 7 T cell receptor beta chains given below trace back to one sample, sequenced in a study of T cell changes during pregnancy in multiple sclerosis. Libraries were prepared by immunoSEQ multiplex PCR; TCRdb keeps only in-frame clonotypes and omits some of them. Found here are some 60,000 clones, roughly nine tenths of them singletons; the top ten hold about 0.41%. This sample comprised CD4+ T cells from peripheral blood mononuclear cells, obtained in the third trimester of pregnancy. The receptors originated from a female donor with multiple sclerosis, enrolled in a pregnancy study.

The genes are TRBV19 and TRBJ1-2, with 8 bases matching TRBD1. V lost 5 bases to trimming and J lost 0 bases; unmatched junction nucleotides: 8. The CDR3 runs to 16 residues. CDR1 LNHDA and CDR2 SQIVND come from the germline V gene (reference sequence). The CDR3 reads CASSRQGINPNYGYTF. Here the CDR3 DNA reads TGTGCCAGTAGTCGACAGGGGATTAACCCTAACTATGGCTACACCTTC.

This clone is a singleton in its sample. The chain has TRBV7-8 and TRBJ2-1, with D possibly being TRBD2 (5 bases). The CDR3 is 17 residues long. The germline gives CDR1 SGHVS, CDR2 FQNEAQ. The V gene lost 0 bases and the J gene lost 0 bases, with 12 bases spanning the gap. The CDR3 DNA follows: TGTGCCAGCAGCTTAGCCAGGACTTTGAGCTCCTACAATGAGCAGTTCTTC. It specifies CASSLARTLSSYNEQFF. Drawing the rest from reference TRBV7-8 and TRBJ2-1, the complete variable domain is GAGVSQSPRYKVAKRGQDVALRCDPISGHVSLFWYQQALGQGPEFLTYFQNEAQLDKSGLPSDRFFAERPEGSVSTLKIQRTQQEDSAVYLCASSLARTLSSYNEQFFGPGTRLTVL.

This chain uses TRBV5-5 with TRBJ1-1; D call uncertain. Germline assignment: CDR1 SGHKS and CDR2 YYEKEE (reference sequence). This CDR3 region has 13 residues. V dropped 3 bases and J dropped 0 bases, with 6 bases sitting between them. CDR3 in amino acids: CASSSQLNTEAFF. CDR3 bases: TGTGCCAGCAGCTCACAACTGAACACTGAAGCTTTCTTT.

The chain is built from TRBV7-8 and TRBJ2-7; 11 bases agree with TRBD2. CDR1 is SGHVS and CDR2 is FQNEAQ in the germline V gene. The CDR3 length is 16 residues. Unmatched junction bases numbered 7, after V lost 5 bases and J lost 1 base. CDR3 protein: CASSVGLAAYSYEQYF. In DNA form, the CDR3 reads TGTGCCAGCAGCGTGGGACTAGCGGCTTATTCCTACGAGCAGTACTTC.

J is TRBJ2-3 and V is TRBV7-6, with a weak D call TRBD1 (5 bases). The CDR3 is 14 residues long. The ends were cut back, 1 base at V and 6 bases at J, with 11 bases in the middle. The germline gives CDR1 SGHVS, CDR2 FNYEAQ. The CDR3 region is CASSLGGRWDTQYF. CDR3 DNA: TGTGCCAGCAGCTTAGGGGGCAGATGGGATACGCAGTATTTT. Filled out from reference TRBV7-6 and TRBJ2-3, the complete variable domain reads GAGVSQSPRYKVTKRGQDVALRCDPISGHVSLYWYRQALGQGPEFLTYFNYEAQQDKSGLPNDRFSAERPEGSISTLTIQRTEQRDSAMYRCASSLGGRWDTQYFGPGTRLTVL.

V is TRBV7-9 and J is TRBJ2-2; 7 bases map to TRBD2. Trimming at V came to 3 bases and at J to 7 bases, leaving 11 bases not matched to a gene. This CDR3 is 16 amino acids long. Per the germline V gene, CDR1 is SEHNR and CDR2 is FQNEAQ (reference sequence). For the CDR3, the DNA is TGTGCCAGCAGCTTCCCTGCGGGGGTTTCGAACGGGGAGCTGTTTTTT. It yields the protein CASSFPAGVSNGELFF.

The CDR3 DNA sequence: TGTGCCAGCAGCTTGGGAGTCGGGAGGGCCAGCACCGGGGAGCTGTTTTTT. It encodes CASSLGVGRASTGELFF. The chain carries TRBV5-4 and TRBJ2-2; 8 nucleotides match TRBD2. CDR3 length: 17 residues. Germline values: CDR1 SGHNT, CDR2 YYREEE (reference sequence). With 0 bases clipped from V and 4 bases from J, the junction kept 8 bases outside the gene matches.